The 31 T cell receptor beta chains given below trace back to one sample, sequenced in a study of cytomegalovirus exposure and HLA in healthy donors. PCR involved 60 Vbeta and 13 Jbeta primers. Produced via immunoSEQ multiplex PCR; TCRdb's table is partial and in-frame only. The table shows more than 80,000 clones, with approximately 86% occurring only once. Sequencing input: PBMCs. Receptor source: a man aged 25-45 years in good health and CMV-seropositive.

J is TRBJ1-2 and V is TRBV27, with D unresolved. CDR3 length: 12 amino acids. CDR1 and CDR2 (germline): MNHEY, SMNVEV (reference sequence). V lost 2 bases, J lost 2 bases, and 3 bases lay in between. In nucleotides, the CDR3 is TGTGCCAGCAGTTTACTGAACTATGGCTACACCTTC. It yields the protein CASSLLNYGYTF.

The chain is built from TRBV7-2 and TRBJ2-7; 9 nucleotides match TRBD2. The CDR3 is 16 amino acids. The germline V gene has CDR1 SGHTA and CDR2 FQGNSA. The trim removed 0 bases at V and 2 bases at J, leaving 5 bases unmatched. The CDR3 protein is CASSLAAGLATYEQYF. CDR3 coding DNA: TGTGCCAGCAGCTTAGCCGCAGGACTAGCGACCTACGAGCAGTACTTC.

The chain links TRBV10-3 to TRBJ2-2; 7 bases map to TRBD1. Germline assignment: CDR1 ENHRY and CDR2 SYGVKD. The CDR3 has 16 residues. V lost 0 bases and J lost 6; bases outside the gene matches: 7. The CDR3 here is CAISESSQGEAGELFF. The DNA for the CDR3 is TGTGCCATCAGTGAGTCGTCGCAGGGGGAAGCCGGGGAGCTGTTTTTT.

V is TRBV6-1 and J is TRBJ2-5; 10 nucleotides agree with TRBD1. The V and J ends lost 6 bases and 5 bases, in that order; junction bases with no gene match: 3. CDR3 length equals 13 residues. CDR1 and CDR2 (germline): MNHNS, SASEGT. CDR3 region: CASSRTGGETQYF. The CDR3 DNA reads TGTGCCAGCAGCCGGACAGGGGGGGAGACCCAGTACTTC.

V is TRBV2 and J is TRBJ2-1; TRBD1 aligns across 9 bases. The junction had 11 bases not matched to a gene; V was cut back by 7 bases and J by 4 bases. Germline values: CDR1 SNHLY, CDR2 FYNNEI. This CDR3 is 16 amino acids long. This CDR3 reads CASTGTGKGSYNEQFF. The CDR3 DNA follows: TGTGCCAGCACCGGGACAGGGAAGGGGTCGTACAATGAGCAGTTCTTC.

V gene TRBV27 combines with J gene TRBJ2-1; TRBD2 matches 9 bases. Trimming took 3 bases from V and 9 from J; bases not matched to a gene: 3. There are 13 residues in the CDR3. Germline loops: CDR1 MNHEY, CDR2 SMNVEV (reference sequence). The CDR3 coding sequence is TGTGCCAGCAGTTTGGCGGGAGGGCTTGAGCAGTTCTTC. Protein sequence: CASSLAGGLEQFF.

This chain joins TRBV27 and TRBJ2-7, with 8 bases lining up with TRBD1. The CDR3 is 15 residues long. Per the germline V gene, CDR1 is MNHEY and CDR2 is SMNVEV (reference sequence). V shed 6 bases, J shed 5 bases, and the junction held 12 bases outside the gene matches. For the CDR3, the DNA is TGTGCCAGCAGGCCCCGACAGGGGAGCAGCGACGAGCAGTACTTC. Residues: CASRPRQGSSDEQYF.

The chain has TRBV5-6 and TRBJ2-7; the match to TRBD1 covers 7 bases. The ends lost 4 bases at V and 5 bases at J; junction bases unmatched: 9. This CDR3 comprises 14 residues. From germline, CDR1 is SGHDT and CDR2 YYEEEE. The CDR3 loop is CASSDRDSSHEQYF. As DNA, the CDR3 is TGTGCCAGCAGCGACCGGGACAGTTCGCACGAGCAGTACTTC.

The sample holds a few counts of this clone. The rearrangement links TRBV10-1 to TRBJ2-1; TRBD1 aligns across 7 bases. Germline V lookup: CDR1 WNHNN, CDR2 SYGVQD (reference sequence). J lost 7 bases, V lost 4 bases, and 10 bases had no gene match. This CDR3 spans 15 amino acids. CDR3 DNA sequence: TGCGCCAGCAGTGCCGGGGACAGTTACTTAAATGAGCAGTTCTTC. Encoded protein: CASSAGDSYLNEQFF.

The chain joins TRBV7-3 to TRBJ2-2; 9 bases fit TRBD1. The CDR3 sequence is 15 residues long. With 5 bases clipped from V and 2 bases from J, the junction kept 3 bases outside the gene matches. CDR1 is SGHTA and CDR2 is FQGTGA in the germline V gene. CDR3 in DNA: TGTGCCAGCAGCCGGGACAGGGACAACACCGGGGAGCTGTTTTTT. Its protein product is CASSRDRDNTGELFF.

V and J are TRBV6-6 and TRBJ1-2; TRBD1 agrees at 8 bases. Trimming took 2 bases from V and 6 from J; bases not matched to a gene: 8. CDR1 and CDR2 from the germline V gene are MNHNY and SVGAGI (reference sequence). The length of the CDR3 is 15 residues. For the CDR3, the DNA is TGTGCCAGCAGTTACAGCGGGCAGGGGGCGGATGGCTACACCTTC. It specifies CASSYSGQGADGYTF.

V usage is TRBV5-1 and J usage is TRBJ2-3; 7 bases are shared with TRBD1. The CDR3 is 17 amino acids. V lost 0 bases to trimming and J lost 1 base; unmatched junction nucleotides: 8. The germline V gene has CDR1 SGHRS and CDR2 YFSETQ. CDR3 sequence (DNA): TGCGCCAGCAGCTTGGACACAGGGGTTAGTGGCACAGATACGCAGTATTTT. Translating gives CASSLDTGVSGTDTQYF.

This chain uses TRBV6-5 with TRBJ2-1, with 7 bases aligning to TRBD1. CDR3 length: 16 amino acids. Germline V gene data show CDR1 as MNHEY and CDR2 as SVGAGI. The V segment lost 2 bases and the J segment 4 bases; nucleotides outside the gene matches: 8. The CDR3 is CASSYQPTGQYNEQFF. For the CDR3, the DNA is TGTGCCAGCAGTTACCAACCGACAGGGCAATACAATGAGCAGTTCTTC.

The V and J genes are TRBV7-9 and TRBJ2-5; 7 nucleotides line up with TRBD2. Losses at the gene ends were 5 bases for V and 5 bases for J; bases not matched to a gene: 11. This CDR3 region has 15 residues. Germline V gene lookup returns CDR1 SEHNR and CDR2 FQNEAQ (reference sequence). The chain's CDR3 is CASSPPGRVWETQYF. The CDR3 bases are TGTGCCAGCAGCCCCCCGGGGAGGGTTTGGGAGACCCAGTACTTC. The whole variable domain, filled in from reference TRBV7-9 and TRBJ2-5, reads DTGVSQNPRHKITKRGQNVTFRCDPISEHNRLYWYRQTLGQGPEFLTYFQNEAQLEKSRLLSDRFSAERPKGSFSTLEIQRTEQGDSAMYLCASSPPGRVWETQYFGPGTRLLVL.

The chain is built from TRBV19 and TRBJ1-4; TRBD1 matches 10 bases. The CDR3 length is 14 residues. CDR1 is LNHDA and CDR2 is SQIVND in the germline V gene (reference sequence). V shed 8 bases, J shed 8 bases, and the junction held 8 bases outside the gene matches. In DNA form, the CDR3 reads TGTGCCAGTCTCTCCGGGACAGGGGTCGAAAAACTGTTTTTT. As protein: CASLSGTGVEKLFF.

The chain joins TRBV28 to TRBJ1-1; D is ambiguous. CDR1 is MDHEN and CDR2 is SYDVKM in the germline V gene. The CDR3 has 12 amino acids. The V end was cut by 1 base, the J end by 8 bases, with 8 bases between. The CDR3 DNA reads as TGTGCCAGCAGTTTATTACAGTCAGAAGCTTTCTTT. Its protein is CASSLLQSEAFF.

The CDR3 loop reads CASSLDLYEQYF. The CDR3 DNA follows: TGCGCCAGCAGCTTGGATCTCTACGAGCAGTACTTC. V gene TRBV5-1 combines with J gene TRBJ2-7; D is unresolved. Deletions cut 0 bases from V and 3 bases from J, with 4 bases between. CDR3 size: 12 residues. CDR1 and CDR2 from the germline V gene are SGHRS and YFSETQ. Variable domain in full (rest from reference TRBV5-1 and TRBJ2-7): KAGVTQTPRYLIKTRGQQVTLSCSPISGHRSVSWYQQTPGQGLQFLFEYFSETQRNKGNFPGRFSGRQFSNSRSEMNVSTLELGDSALYLCASSLDLYEQYFGPGTRLTVT.

The chain couples TRBV4-2 to TRBJ2-1, with 11 bases identical to TRBD2. Germline V CDR1 and CDR2: LGHNA, YNFKEQ. CDR3 length: 15 amino acids. Trimming at V came to 8 bases and at J to 10 bases, leaving 13 bases not matched to a gene. The CDR3 here is CASGPELAGAREQFF. DNA of the CDR3: TGTGCCAGCGGCCCGGAACTAGCGGGAGCTCGAGAGCAGTTCTTC.

For this clone: The sample has other DNA sequences that encode this CDR3 too. The V and J genes are TRBV5-6 and TRBJ2-5, with D possibly TRBD2 on 5 matching bases. This CDR3 is built from 14 residues. CDR1 SGHDT and CDR2 YYEEEE come from the germline V gene. The germline V and J ends were trimmed by 4 bases and 5 bases, with 15 bases remaining between them. DNA of the CDR3: TGTGCCAGCAGCAAGGACTGGGCCGGCGAGACCCAGTACTTC. Amino acid sequence: CASSKDWAGETQYF.

The rearrangement joins TRBV11-2 to TRBJ2-7, with D possibly TRBD2 on 6 matching bases. V was trimmed by 6 bases and J by 6 bases, leaving 21 bases between them. This CDR3 has 15 residues. The germline V gene encodes CDR1 SGHAT and CDR2 FQNNGV. The CDR3 reads CASSSTTVSAGEQYF. In DNA form, the CDR3 reads TGTGCCAGCAGTTCAACGACAGTCTCAGCGGGCGAGCAGTACTTC.

The chain is built from TRBV18 and TRBJ2-7, with D hard to call. Trimming stripped 3 bases from V and 5 bases from J, with 14 bases between. This CDR3 contains 14 residues. Per the germline V gene, CDR1 is KGHSH and CDR2 is LQKENI. Here the CDR3 reads CASSPRPRENEQYF. The DNA for the CDR3 is TGTGCCAGCTCACCGAGGCCCCGAGAGAACGAGCAGTACTTC.

J is TRBJ1-5 and V is TRBV11-2, with 9 bases identical to TRBD1. Trimming cost V 4 bases and J 5 bases; bases outside gene matches: 6. Per germline, CDR1 SGHAT and CDR2 FQNNGV. This CDR3 is built from 15 residues. The CDR3 DNA sequence: TGTGCCAGCAGCTCCGGACAGGGGTCGGATCAGCCCCAGCATTTT. Its protein is CASSSGQGSDQPQHF.

The chain has TRBV28 and TRBJ2-7; 7 bases map to TRBD1. Germline V gene sequence: CDR1 MDHEN, CDR2 SYDVKM. J gave up 2 bases and V 4 bases, and 5 bases lay outside the gene matches. CDR3 length equals 14 residues. The CDR3 nucleotides are TGTGCCAGCAGTTCCCCCGACAGGGCCTACGAGCAGTACTTC. It specifies CASSSPDRAYEQYF.

J is TRBJ1-2 and V is TRBV5-1; no definite D call. Trimming removed 0 bases from V and 6 bases from J, with 9 bases in between. This CDR3 contains 13 residues. Germline V gene lookup returns CDR1 SGHRS and CDR2 YFSETQ. CDR3 sequence reads: CASSLAESNGYTF. CDR3 DNA: TGCGCCAGCAGCTTGGCCGAGTCTAATGGCTACACCTTC.

DNA of the CDR3: TGTGCCAGCAGTTTGGGGACAGAGATGAATCAGCCCCAGCATTTT. Translation gives CASSLGTEMNQPQHF. The chain joins TRBV28 to TRBJ1-5, with TRBD1 identical over 7 bases. The CDR3 is 15 amino acids. With 3 bases clipped from V and 4 bases from J, the junction kept 6 bases outside the gene matches. Germline CDR1 is MDHEN and CDR2 is SYDVKM.

The V gene is TRBV29-1, the J gene TRBJ2-1, with 10 bases aligning to TRBD2. The CDR3 has 12 residues. The trim removed 2 bases at V and 16 bases at J, leaving 8 bases unmatched. Per germline, CDR1 SQVTM and CDR2 ANQGSEA. The CDR3 DNA reads TGCAGCGTTGAAAAAGGAGCGGGAGGGCCCTTCTTC. Translation gives CSVEKGAGGPFF.

Written as DNA, the CDR3 is TGTGCCAGCAGTCCGCAGGGTCCTAGCTCCTACAATGAGCAGTTCTTC. It specifies CASSPQGPSSYNEQFF. V usage is TRBV7-2 and J usage is TRBJ2-1, with a weak D call TRBD1 (5 bases). The ends were cut back, 6 bases at V and 0 bases at J, with 15 bases in the middle. This CDR3 is built from 16 residues. Looked up from germline, CDR1 is SGHTA and CDR2 is FQGNSA.

V and J are TRBV5-4 and TRBJ1-1; D gene ambiguous. V dropped 2 bases and J dropped 7 bases, with 9 bases sitting between them. Germline V CDR1 and CDR2: SGHNT, YYREEE (reference sequence). This CDR3 region has 12 residues. CDR3 coding DNA: TGTGCCAGCAGCTTAAGTGAGGATGAAGCTTTCTTT. This gives the protein CASSLSEDEAFF.

This chain uses TRBV4-1 with TRBJ2-5; 9 bases are a match to TRBD1. The end of the DNA fits TRBJ2-7 better, so the J call may be wrong. This CDR3 is built from 13 residues. From germline, CDR1 is MGHRA and CDR2 YSYEKL. The CDR3 spells CASGRGDRAEQYF. Here the CDR3 DNA reads TGCGCCAGCGGTCGAGGGGACAGGGCCGAGCAGTACTTC.

The gene calls are TRBV5-4 and TRBJ2-3; a weak D match, TRBD2 (6 bases). The germline V gene has CDR1 SGHNT and CDR2 YYREEE (reference sequence). This CDR3 is built from 15 residues. Trimming removed 3 bases at V and 4 bases at J, with 15 bases between. The CDR3 spells CASSSQEGIADTQYF. The CDR3 DNA follows: TGTGCCAGCAGCTCCCAGGAGGGGATCGCAGATACGCAGTATTTT.

As DNA, the CDR3 is TGTGCCAGTAGTCCCTGGACAGGGGTTCCCTATGGCTACACCTTC. Translated, it gives CASSPWTGVPYGYTF. The chain combines TRBV19 with TRBJ1-2, with TRBD1 matching 9 bases. Per the germline V gene, CDR1 is LNHDA and CDR2 is SQIVND (reference sequence). CDR3 length: 15 amino acids. V shed 5 bases and J 4 bases; nucleotides not matched to a gene: 8.